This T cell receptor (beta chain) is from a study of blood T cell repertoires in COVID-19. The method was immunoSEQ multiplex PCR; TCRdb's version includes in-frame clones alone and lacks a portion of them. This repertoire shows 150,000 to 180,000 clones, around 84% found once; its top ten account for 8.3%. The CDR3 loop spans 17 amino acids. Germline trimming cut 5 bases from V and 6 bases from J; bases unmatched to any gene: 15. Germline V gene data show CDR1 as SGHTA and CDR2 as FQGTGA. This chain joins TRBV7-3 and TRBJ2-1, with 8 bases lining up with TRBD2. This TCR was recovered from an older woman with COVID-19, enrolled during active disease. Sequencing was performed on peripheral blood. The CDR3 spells CASSIRGGGHLSNEQFF. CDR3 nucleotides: TGTGCCAGCAGCATCCGGGGGGGAGGACATTTAAGCAATGAGCAGTTCTTC.